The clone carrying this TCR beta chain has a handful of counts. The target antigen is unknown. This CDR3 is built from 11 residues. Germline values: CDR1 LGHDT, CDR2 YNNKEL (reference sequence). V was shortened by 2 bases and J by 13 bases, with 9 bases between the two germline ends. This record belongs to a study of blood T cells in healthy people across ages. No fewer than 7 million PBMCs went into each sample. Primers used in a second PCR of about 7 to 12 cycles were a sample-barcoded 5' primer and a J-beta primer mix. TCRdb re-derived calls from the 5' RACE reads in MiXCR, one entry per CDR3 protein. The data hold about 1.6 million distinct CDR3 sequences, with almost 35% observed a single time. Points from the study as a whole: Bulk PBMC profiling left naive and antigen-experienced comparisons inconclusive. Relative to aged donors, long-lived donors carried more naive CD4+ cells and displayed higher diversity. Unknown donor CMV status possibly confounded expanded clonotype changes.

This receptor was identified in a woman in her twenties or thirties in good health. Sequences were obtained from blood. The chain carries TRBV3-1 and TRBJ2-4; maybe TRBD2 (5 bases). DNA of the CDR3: TGTGCCAGCAGCCAACACTGGGAGCAGTACTTC. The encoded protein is CASSQHWEQYF.